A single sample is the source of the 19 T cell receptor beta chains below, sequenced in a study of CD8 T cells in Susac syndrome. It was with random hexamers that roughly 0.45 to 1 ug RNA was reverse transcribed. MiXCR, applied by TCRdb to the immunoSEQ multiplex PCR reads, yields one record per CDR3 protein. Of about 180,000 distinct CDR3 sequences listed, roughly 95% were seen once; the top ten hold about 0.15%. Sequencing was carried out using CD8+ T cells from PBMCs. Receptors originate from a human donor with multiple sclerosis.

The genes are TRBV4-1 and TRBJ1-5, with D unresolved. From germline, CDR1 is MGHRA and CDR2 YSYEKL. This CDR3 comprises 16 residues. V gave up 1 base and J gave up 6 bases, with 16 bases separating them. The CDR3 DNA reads TGCGCCAGCAGCCAAGTTTTGAGGCTGAACCTTCAGCCCCAGCATTTT. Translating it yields CASSQVLRLNLQPQHF.

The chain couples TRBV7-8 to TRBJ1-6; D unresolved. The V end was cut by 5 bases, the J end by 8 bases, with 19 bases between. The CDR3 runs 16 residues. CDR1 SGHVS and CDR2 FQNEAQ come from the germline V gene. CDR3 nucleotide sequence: TGTGCCAGCAGCCCGACGGCGGGCAGGCCTCATTCACCCCTCCACTTT. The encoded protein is CASSPTAGRPHSPLHF. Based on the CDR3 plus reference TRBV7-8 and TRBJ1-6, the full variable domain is GAGVSQSPRYKVAKRGQDVALRCDPISGHVSLFWYQQALGQGPEFLTYFQNEAQLDKSGLPSDRFFAERPEGSVSTLKIQRTQQEDSAVYLCASSPTAGRPHSPLHFGNGTRLTVT.

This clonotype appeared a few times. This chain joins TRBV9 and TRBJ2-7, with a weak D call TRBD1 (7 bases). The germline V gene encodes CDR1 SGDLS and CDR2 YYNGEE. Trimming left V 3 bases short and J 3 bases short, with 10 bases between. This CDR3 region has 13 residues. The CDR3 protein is CASSGRDSYEQYF. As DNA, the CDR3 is TGTGCCAGCAGCGGGAGGGACAGCTACGAGCAGTACTTC.

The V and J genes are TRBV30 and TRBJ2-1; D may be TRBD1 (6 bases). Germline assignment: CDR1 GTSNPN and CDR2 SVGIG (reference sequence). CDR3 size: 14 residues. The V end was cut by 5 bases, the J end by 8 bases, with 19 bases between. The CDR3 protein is CAWSFGTLVHEQFF. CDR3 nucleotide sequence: TGTGCCTGGTCTTTTGGGACACTGGTCCATGAGCAGTTCTTC.

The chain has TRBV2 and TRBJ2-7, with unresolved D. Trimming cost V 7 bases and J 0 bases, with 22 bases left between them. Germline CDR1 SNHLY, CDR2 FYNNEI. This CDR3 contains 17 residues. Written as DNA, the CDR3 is TGTGCCAGCACCGACCTCGGCCTATCTCTTAGCTCCTACGAGCAGTACTTC. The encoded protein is CASTDLGLSLSSYEQYF. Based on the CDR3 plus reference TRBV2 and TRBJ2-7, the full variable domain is EPEVTQTPSHQVTQMGQEVILRCVPISNHLYFYWYRQILGQKVEFLVSFYNNEISEKSEIFDDQFSVERPDGSNFTLKIRSTKLEDSAMYFCASTDLGLSLSSYEQYFGPGTRLTVT.

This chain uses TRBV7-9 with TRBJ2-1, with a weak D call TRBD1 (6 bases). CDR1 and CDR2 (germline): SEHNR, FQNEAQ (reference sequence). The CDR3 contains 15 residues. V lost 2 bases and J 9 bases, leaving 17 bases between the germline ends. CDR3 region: CASSLSPPRGGEQFF. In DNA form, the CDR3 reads TGTGCCAGCAGCTTATCTCCTCCCAGGGGTGGTGAGCAGTTCTTC.

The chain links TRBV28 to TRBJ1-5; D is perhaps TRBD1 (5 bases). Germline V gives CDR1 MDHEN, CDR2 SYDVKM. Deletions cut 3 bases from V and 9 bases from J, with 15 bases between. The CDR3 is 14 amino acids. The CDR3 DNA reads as TGTGCCAGCAGTTTTAGGGGACCCTCTAGGCCCCAGCATTTT. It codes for CASSFRGPSRPQHF.

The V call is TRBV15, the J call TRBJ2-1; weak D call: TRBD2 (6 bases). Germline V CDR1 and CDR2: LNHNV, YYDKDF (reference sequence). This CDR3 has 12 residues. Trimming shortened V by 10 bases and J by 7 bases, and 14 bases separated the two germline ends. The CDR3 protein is CAIPGVGNEQFF. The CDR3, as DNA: TGTGCCATTCCGGGGGTGGGTAATGAGCAGTTCTTC. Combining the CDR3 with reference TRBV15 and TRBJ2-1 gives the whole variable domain DAMVIQNPRYQVTQFGKPVTLSCSQTLNHNVMYWYQQKSSQAPKLLFHYYDKDFNNEADTPDNFQSRRPNTSFCFLDIRSPGLGDTAMYLCAIPGVGNEQFFGPGTRLTVL.

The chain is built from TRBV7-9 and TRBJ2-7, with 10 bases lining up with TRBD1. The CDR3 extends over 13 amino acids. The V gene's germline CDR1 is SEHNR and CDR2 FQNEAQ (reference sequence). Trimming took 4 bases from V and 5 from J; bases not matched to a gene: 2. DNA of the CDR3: TGTGCCAGCAGCTCCGGGACAGGGGACGAGCAGTACTTC. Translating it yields CASSSGTGDEQYF.

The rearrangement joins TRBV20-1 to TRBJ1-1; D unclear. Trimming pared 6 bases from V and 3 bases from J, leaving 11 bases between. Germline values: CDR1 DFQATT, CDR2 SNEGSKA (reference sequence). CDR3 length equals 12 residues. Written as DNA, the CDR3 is TGCAGTGCCAGTCCGGGCTACACTGAAGCTTTCTTT. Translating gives CSASPGYTEAFF.

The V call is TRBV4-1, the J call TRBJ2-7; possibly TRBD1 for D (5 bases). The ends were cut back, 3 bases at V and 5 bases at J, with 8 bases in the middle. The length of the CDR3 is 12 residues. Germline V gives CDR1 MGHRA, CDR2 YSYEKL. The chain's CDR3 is CASSQTVHEQYF. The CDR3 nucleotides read TGCGCCAGCAGCCAGACAGTTCACGAGCAGTACTTC.

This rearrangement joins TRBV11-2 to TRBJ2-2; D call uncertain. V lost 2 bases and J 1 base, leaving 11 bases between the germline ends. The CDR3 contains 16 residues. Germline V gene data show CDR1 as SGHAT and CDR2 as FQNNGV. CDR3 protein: CASSLFRGLNTGELFF. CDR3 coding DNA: TGTGCCAGCAGCTTATTCCGCGGCCTGAACACCGGGGAGCTGTTTTTT.

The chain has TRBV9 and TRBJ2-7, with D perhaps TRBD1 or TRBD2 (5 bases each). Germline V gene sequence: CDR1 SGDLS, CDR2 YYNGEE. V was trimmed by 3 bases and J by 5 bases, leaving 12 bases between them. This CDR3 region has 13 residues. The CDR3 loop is CASSGDQGDEQYF. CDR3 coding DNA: TGTGCCAGCAGCGGCGACCAGGGAGACGAGCAGTACTTC.

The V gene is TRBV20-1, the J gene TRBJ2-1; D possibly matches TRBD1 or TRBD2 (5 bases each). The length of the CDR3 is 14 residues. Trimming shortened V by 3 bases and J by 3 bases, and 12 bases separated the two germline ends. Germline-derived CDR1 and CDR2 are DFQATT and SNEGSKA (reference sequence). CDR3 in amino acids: CSARIEGYYNEQFF. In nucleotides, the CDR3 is TGCAGTGCTAGGATAGAGGGGTACTACAATGAGCAGTTCTTC.

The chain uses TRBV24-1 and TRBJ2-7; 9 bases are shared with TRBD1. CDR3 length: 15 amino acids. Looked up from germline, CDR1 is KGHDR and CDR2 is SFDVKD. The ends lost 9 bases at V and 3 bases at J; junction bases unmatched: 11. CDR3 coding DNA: TGTGCCACCCCAGAATCTCGGGACAGGGACTACGAGCAGTACTTC. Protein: CATPESRDRDYEQYF.

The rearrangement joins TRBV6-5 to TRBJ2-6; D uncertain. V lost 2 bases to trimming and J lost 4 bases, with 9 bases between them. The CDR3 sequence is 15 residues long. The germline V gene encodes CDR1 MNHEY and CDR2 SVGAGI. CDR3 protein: CASSYRAVGANVLTF. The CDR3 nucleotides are TGTGCCAGCAGTTACCGGGCAGTGGGGGCCAACGTCCTGACTTTC.

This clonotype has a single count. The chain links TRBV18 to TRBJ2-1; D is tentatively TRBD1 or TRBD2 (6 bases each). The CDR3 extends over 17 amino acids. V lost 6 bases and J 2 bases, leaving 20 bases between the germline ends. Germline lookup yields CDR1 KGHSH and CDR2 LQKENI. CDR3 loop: CASSPDPGAGTYNEQFF. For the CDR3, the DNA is TGTGCCAGCTCCCCCGATCCGGGGGCAGGGACCTACAATGAGCAGTTCTTC.

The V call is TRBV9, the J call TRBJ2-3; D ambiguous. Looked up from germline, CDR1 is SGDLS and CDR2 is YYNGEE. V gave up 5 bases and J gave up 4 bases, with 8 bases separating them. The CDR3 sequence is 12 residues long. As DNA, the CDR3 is TGTGCCAGCAGGTCCGACTCAGATACGCAGTATTTT. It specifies CASRSDSDTQYF.

DNA of the CDR3: TGTGCCACCCGAGAGAGCGGGAGTTCCTACAATGAGCAGTTCTTC. Translating gives CATRESGSSYNEQFF. This chain connects TRBV12-3 or TRBV12-4 to TRBJ2-1; TRBD2 matches 8 bases. The V segment lost 10 bases and the J segment 1 base; nucleotides outside the gene matches: 9. The CDR3 loop spans 15 amino acids.